The rows below give T cell receptor beta chains drawn from one sample of a study of CXCR3-negative and CXCR3-positive naive CD8 T cells. TCRdb re-called the 5' RACE reads; every CDR3 protein appears as one record, without DNA. The specimen's table records 150,000 or so distinct CDR3 sequences. The sequenced sample consisted of naive CXCR3- CD8+ T cells from blood. These receptors were collected from a human donor in good health. Some clones in this sample may be carry-over from other donors' samples. CDR3s include the opening cysteine and the closing phenylalanine or tryptophan.

CDR3aa: CASSVGADTDEQFF
v_gene: TRBV9
j_gene: TRBJ2-1

CDR3aa: CASSLSPGINTEAFF
v_gene: TRBV27
j_gene: TRBJ1-1

CDR3aa: CASSLLGTSGVNEQFF
v_gene: TRBV27
j_gene: TRBJ2-1

CDR3aa: CASSLVARGTEAFF
v_gene: TRBV11-1
j_gene: TRBJ1-1

CDR3aa: CASSPVTGAATDTQYF
v_gene: TRBV7-9
j_gene: TRBJ2-3

CDR3aa: CASSDSNRVNYGYTF
v_gene: TRBV6-4
j_gene: TRBJ1-2

CDR3aa: CASSTVRVTYEQYF
v_gene: TRBV5-5
j_gene: TRBJ2-7

CDR3aa: CASRRSSSYNSPLHF
v_gene: TRBV12-3/TRBV12-4
j_gene: TRBJ1-6

CDR3aa: CSGKRPSTDTQYF
v_gene: TRBV29-1
j_gene: TRBJ2-3

CDR3aa: CASSLGKGQGNTYEQYF
v_gene: TRBV7-9
j_gene: TRBJ2-7

CDR3aa: CASSLSPGEQFF
v_gene: TRBV12-3/TRBV12-4
j_gene: TRBJ2-1

CDR3aa: CASSSPGTGSYEQYF
v_gene: TRBV11-2
j_gene: TRBJ2-7

CDR3aa: CSAGEQGGLYGYTF
v_gene: TRBV29-1
j_gene: TRBJ1-2

CDR3aa: CASSQERTGGDNQPQHF
v_gene: TRBV4-3
j_gene: TRBJ1-5

CDR3aa: CASSYEPVTYEQYF
v_gene: TRBV6-6
j_gene: TRBJ2-7

CDR3aa: CASSHGLAGGNYEQYF
v_gene: TRBV28
j_gene: TRBJ2-7

CDR3aa: CSASSWQGVPYEQYF
v_gene: TRBV20-1
j_gene: TRBJ2-7

CDR3aa: CATWDPDRGGEQYF
v_gene: TRBV10-3
j_gene: TRBJ2-7

CDR3aa: CASSLAAGGTDTQYF
v_gene: TRBV5-1
j_gene: TRBJ2-3

CDR3aa: CSVEWSGYYEQYF
v_gene: TRBV29-1
j_gene: TRBJ2-7

CDR3aa: CASSTRLAGITGELFF
v_gene: TRBV7-8
j_gene: TRBJ2-2

CDR3aa: CASSLLVTPGQIDYEQYF
v_gene: TRBV23-1
j_gene: TRBJ2-7

CDR3aa: CSARAGTYEQYF
v_gene: TRBV20-1
j_gene: TRBJ2-7

CDR3aa: CASSLSPEAFF
v_gene: TRBV7-9
j_gene: TRBJ1-1

CDR3aa: CSARVPSGRLGQETQYF
v_gene: TRBV20-1
j_gene: TRBJ2-5

CDR3aa: CASSRTDYEQYF
v_gene: TRBV5-5
j_gene: TRBJ2-7

CDR3aa: CASSYIQKETQYF
v_gene: TRBV6-5
j_gene: TRBJ2-5

CDR3aa: CASSLFASNTEAFF
v_gene: TRBV19
j_gene: TRBJ1-1

CDR3aa: CASSLDLLAGGTDTQYF
v_gene: TRBV7-8
j_gene: TRBJ2-3

CDR3aa: CASSFDGSSYEQYF
v_gene: TRBV11-2
j_gene: TRBJ2-7

CDR3aa: CASSLGGFLDEQFF
v_gene: TRBV3-1
j_gene: TRBJ2-1

CDR3aa: CASSLGQGPQPQHF
v_gene: TRBV7-9
j_gene: TRBJ1-5

CDR3aa: CASSIDRGPYEQYF
v_gene: TRBV28
j_gene: TRBJ2-7

CDR3aa: CASSRSIMNGETQYF
v_gene: TRBV6-5
j_gene: TRBJ2-5

CDR3aa: CSVGGNDYGYTF
v_gene: TRBV29-1
j_gene: TRBJ1-2

CDR3aa: CSARPYGDGYTDTQYF
v_gene: TRBV20-1
j_gene: TRBJ2-3

CDR3aa: CSARNFLAGGPYEQYF
v_gene: TRBV20-1
j_gene: TRBJ2-7

CDR3aa: CASRGASYEQYF
v_gene: TRBV11-2
j_gene: TRBJ2-7

CDR3aa: CASSLRTAKIPYEQYF
v_gene: TRBV7-9
j_gene: TRBJ2-7

CDR3aa: CASSSGTSSYNSPLHF
v_gene: TRBV7-9
j_gene: TRBJ1-6

CDR3aa: CASSIGLAGYEQYF
v_gene: TRBV7-9
j_gene: TRBJ2-7

CDR3aa: CASSTMWGEQFF
v_gene: TRBV7-9
j_gene: TRBJ2-1

CDR3aa: CASSDLGPGTEQYF
v_gene: TRBV6-2/TRBV6-3
j_gene: TRBJ2-7

CDR3aa: CASSLELAGGSGDTQYF
v_gene: TRBV28
j_gene: TRBJ2-3

CDR3aa: CASSSRSGGMETQYF
v_gene: TRBV7-7
j_gene: TRBJ2-5

CDR3aa: CASSQEAAQGAGEQYF
v_gene: TRBV4-1
j_gene: TRBJ2-7

CDR3aa: CASSFGTGPYNEQFF
v_gene: TRBV28
j_gene: TRBJ2-1

CDR3aa: CASSLGDLREETQYF
v_gene: TRBV13
j_gene: TRBJ2-5

CDR3aa: CSVELVETGAYEQYF
v_gene: TRBV29-1
j_gene: TRBJ2-7

CDR3aa: CASSQGPGQGHGEQFF
v_gene: TRBV4-1
j_gene: TRBJ2-1

CDR3aa: CSAREDLTETQYF
v_gene: TRBV20-1
j_gene: TRBJ2-5

CDR3aa: CSPGGTGVFSYGYTF
v_gene: TRBV20-1
j_gene: TRBJ1-2

CDR3aa: CSARDTASASWEQYF
v_gene: TRBV20-1
j_gene: TRBJ2-7

CDR3aa: CSAPGPGPNGYTF
v_gene: TRBV29-1
j_gene: TRBJ1-2

CDR3aa: CASSYSRGTYEQYF
v_gene: TRBV6-6
j_gene: TRBJ2-7